This T cell receptor beta chain was retrieved from a study of post-analysis software for immune sequencing data. Study-level points and caveats: Multiple sclerosis patients showed significantly lower normalized Chao1 diversity than controls did. Batch-matched samples strongly co-clustered by F measure. TRBV5-6, TRBV5-1 and TRBV20-1 were among five TRBV segments more frequent in patients than controls.

A remark on this clonotype: Its antigen is unidentified. At one end the junction does not follow the germline gene, possibly because of a read error.

Carried by the TCR beta cDNA libraries were unique molecular identifiers. Roughly 0.5 million cDNA molecules were obtained from roughly 1 to 10 million T cells. TCRdb re-called the PCR reads with MiXCR, one entry per CDR3 protein. The sample lists more than 350,000 distinct CDR3 sequences, approximately 42% occurring once. The CDR3 length is 12 residues. The germline V gene encodes CDR1 SQVTM and CDR2 ANQGSEA. The J gene is TRBJ1-2, the V gene TRBV29-1; 7 bases fit TRBD1. The source is a girl aged 2 to 9 with multiple sclerosis. The source material was blood. In nucleotides, the CDR3 is TGCAGCGTGGCGGGACAGCACTATAGCTACACCTTC. Its translation is CSVAGQHYSYTF.